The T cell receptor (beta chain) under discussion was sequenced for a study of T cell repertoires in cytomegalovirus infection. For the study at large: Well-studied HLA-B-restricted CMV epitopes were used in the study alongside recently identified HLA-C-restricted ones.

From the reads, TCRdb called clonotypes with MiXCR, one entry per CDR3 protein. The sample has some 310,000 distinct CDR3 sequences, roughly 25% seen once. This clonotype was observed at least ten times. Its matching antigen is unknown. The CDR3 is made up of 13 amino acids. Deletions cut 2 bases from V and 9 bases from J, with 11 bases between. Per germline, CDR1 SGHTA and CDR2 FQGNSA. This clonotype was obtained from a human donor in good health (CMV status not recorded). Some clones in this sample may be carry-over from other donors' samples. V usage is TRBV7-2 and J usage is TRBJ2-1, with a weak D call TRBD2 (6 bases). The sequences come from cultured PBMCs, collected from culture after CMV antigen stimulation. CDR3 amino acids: CASSLNLASEQFF. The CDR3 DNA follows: TGTGCCAGCAGCTTAAACCTAGCGAGTGAGCAGTTCTTC.